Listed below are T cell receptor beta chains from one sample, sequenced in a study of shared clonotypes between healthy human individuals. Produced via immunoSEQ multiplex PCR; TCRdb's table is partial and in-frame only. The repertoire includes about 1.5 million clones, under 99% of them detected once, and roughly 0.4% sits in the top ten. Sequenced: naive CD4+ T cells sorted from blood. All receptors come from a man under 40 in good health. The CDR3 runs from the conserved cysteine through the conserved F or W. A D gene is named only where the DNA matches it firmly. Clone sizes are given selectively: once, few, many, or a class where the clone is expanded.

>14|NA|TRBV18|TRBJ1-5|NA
CASSPKSGNQPQHF
TGTGCCAGCTCACCAAAAAGCGGCAATCAGCCCCAGCATTTT
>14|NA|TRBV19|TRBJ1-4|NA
CASSTGRWNEKLFF
TGTGCCAGTAGCACAGGCAGATGGAATGAAAAACTGTTTTTT
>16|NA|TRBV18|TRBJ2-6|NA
CASAGPGGSGANVLTF
TGTGCCAGCGCCGGACCCGGAGGCTCTGGGGCCAACGTCCTGACTTTC
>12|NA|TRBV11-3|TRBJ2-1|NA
CASSSGLNEQFF
TGTGCCAGCAGCTCGGGCCTCAATGAGCAGTTCTTC
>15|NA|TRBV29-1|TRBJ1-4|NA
CSVVAGLATNEKLFF
TGCAGCGTTGTGGCGGGACTCGCAACTAATGAAAAACTGTTTTTT
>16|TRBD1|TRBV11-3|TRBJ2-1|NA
CASSRPGQGGIGEQFF
TGTGCCAGCAGCCGCCCGGGACAGGGTGGTATTGGAGAGCAGTTCTTC
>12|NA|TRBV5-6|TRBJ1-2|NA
CASRTQDYGYTF
TGTGCCAGCAGGACACAGGATTATGGCTACACCTTC
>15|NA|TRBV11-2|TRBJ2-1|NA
CASNRKPIAYNEQFF
TGTGCCAGCAACCGAAAACCGATAGCCTACAATGAGCAGTTCTTC
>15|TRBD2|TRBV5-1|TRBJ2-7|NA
CASSPPSGGAGEQYF
TGCGCCAGCAGCCCTCCTAGCGGGGGTGCGGGCGAGCAGTACTTC
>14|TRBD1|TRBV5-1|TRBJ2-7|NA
CASSPRTGTHEQYF
TGCGCCAGCAGCCCCAGGACAGGGACCCACGAGCAGTACTTC
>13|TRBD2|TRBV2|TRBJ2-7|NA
CASSRDYNYEQYF
TGTGCCAGCAGTAGGGACTATAACTACGAGCAGTACTTC
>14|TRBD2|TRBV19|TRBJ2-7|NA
CASSIGLAGYEQYF
TGTGCCAGTAGTATCGGACTAGCGGGATACGAGCAGTACTTC
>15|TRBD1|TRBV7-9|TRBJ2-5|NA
CASSPGQGHQETQYF
TGTGCCAGCAGCCCGGGACAGGGCCATCAAGAGACCCAGTACTTC
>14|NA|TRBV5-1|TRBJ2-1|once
CASSLGTGYNEQFF
TGCGCCAGCAGCCTAGGGACTGGATACAATGAGCAGTTCTTC
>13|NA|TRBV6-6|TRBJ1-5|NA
CASSYSSDQPQHF
TGTGCCAGCAGTTACTCGAGCGATCAGCCCCAGCATTTT
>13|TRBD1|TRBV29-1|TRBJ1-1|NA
CSVSKTGDTEAFF
TGCAGCGTCTCTAAAACAGGGGACACTGAAGCTTTCTTT
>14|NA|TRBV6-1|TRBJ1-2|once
CASSVTGRNYGYTF
TGTGCCAGCAGTGTCACAGGGCGTAACTATGGCTACACCTTC
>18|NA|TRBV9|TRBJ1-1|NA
CASSSQRQGDAMNTEAFF
TGTGCCAGCAGCTCCCAGAGGCAGGGAGACGCCATGAACACTGAAGCTTTCTTT
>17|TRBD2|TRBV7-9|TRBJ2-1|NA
CASSLGASGRKYNEQFF
TGTGCCAGCAGCTTAGGGGCTAGCGGGAGGAAATACAATGAGCAGTTCTTC
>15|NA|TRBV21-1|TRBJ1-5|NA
CASSARGRGGPPQHF
TGTGCCAGCAGCGCCAGGGGCCGGGGAGGTCCGCCCCAGCATTTT
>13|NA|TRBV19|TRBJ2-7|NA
CASSMRSLSEQYF
TGTGCCAGTAGTATGCGTTCTCTCTCCGAGCAGTACTTC
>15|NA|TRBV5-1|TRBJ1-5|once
CASSLGTYSNQPQHF
TGCGCCAGCAGCTTGGGGACATATAGCAATCAGCCCCAGCATTTT
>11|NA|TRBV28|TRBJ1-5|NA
CASYSNQPQHF
TGTGCCAGCTATAGCAATCAGCCCCAGCATTTT
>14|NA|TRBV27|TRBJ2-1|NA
CASSRWGSYNEQFF
TGTGCCAGCAGTCGATGGGGCTCCTACAATGAGCAGTTCTTC
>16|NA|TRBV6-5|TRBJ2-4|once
CASSYGGDRAKNIQYF
TGTGCCAGCAGTTACGGGGGGGACAGAGCCAAAAACATTCAGTACTTC
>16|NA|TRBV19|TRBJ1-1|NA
CASSPQRVLLGTEAFF
TGTGCCAGTAGTCCACAGCGAGTTCTACTGGGCACTGAAGCTTTCTTT
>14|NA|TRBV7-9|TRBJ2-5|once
CASKRVSQGETQYF
TGTGCCAGCAAGCGCGTTTCCCAGGGGGAGACCCAGTACTTC